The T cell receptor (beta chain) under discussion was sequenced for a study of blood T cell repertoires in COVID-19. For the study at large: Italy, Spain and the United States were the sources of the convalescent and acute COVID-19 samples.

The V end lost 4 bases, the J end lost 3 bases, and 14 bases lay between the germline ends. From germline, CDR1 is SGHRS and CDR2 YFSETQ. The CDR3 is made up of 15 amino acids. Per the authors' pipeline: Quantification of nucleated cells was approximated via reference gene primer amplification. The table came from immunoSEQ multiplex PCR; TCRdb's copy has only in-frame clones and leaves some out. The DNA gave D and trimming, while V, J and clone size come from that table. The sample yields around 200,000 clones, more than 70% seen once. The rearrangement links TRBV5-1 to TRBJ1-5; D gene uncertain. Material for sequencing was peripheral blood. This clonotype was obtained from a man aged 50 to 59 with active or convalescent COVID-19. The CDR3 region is CASSPRAGVNQPQHF. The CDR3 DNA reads TGCGCCAGCAGCCCCCGGGCCGGGGTCAATCAGCCCCAGCATTTT.